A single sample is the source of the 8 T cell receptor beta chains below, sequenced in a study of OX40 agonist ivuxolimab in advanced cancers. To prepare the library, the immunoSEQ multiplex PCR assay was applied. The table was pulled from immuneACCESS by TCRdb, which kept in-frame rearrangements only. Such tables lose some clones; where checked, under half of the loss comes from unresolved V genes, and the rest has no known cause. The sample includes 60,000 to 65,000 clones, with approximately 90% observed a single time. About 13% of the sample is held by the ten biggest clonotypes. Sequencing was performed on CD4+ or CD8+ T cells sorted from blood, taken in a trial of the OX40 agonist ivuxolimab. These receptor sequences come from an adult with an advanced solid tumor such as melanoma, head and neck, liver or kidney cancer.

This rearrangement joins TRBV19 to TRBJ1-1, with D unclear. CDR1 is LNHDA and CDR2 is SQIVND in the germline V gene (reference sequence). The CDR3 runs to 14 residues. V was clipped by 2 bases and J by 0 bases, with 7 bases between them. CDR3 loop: CASSIMAVNTEAFF. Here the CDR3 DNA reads TGTGCCAGTAGTATAATGGCAGTGAACACTGAAGCTTTCTTT.

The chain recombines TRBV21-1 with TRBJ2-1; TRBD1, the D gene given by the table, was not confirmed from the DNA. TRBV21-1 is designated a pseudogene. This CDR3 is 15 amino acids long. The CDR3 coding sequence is TGTGCCAGCAGCAGGGCAGGGGGCTCCTACAATGAGCAGTTCTTC. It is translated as CASSRAGGSYNEQFF.

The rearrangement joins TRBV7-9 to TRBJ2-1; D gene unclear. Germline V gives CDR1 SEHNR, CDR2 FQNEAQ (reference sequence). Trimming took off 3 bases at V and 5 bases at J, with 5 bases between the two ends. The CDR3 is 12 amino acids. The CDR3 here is CASSFTNNEQFF. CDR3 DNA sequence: TGTGCCAGCAGCTTCACTAACAATGAGCAGTTCTTC.

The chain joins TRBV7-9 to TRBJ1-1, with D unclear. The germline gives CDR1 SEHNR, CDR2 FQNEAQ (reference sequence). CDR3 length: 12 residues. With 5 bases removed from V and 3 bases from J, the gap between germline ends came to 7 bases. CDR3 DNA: TGTGCCAGCAGCCCCGGTTACACTGAAGCTTTCTTT. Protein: CASSPGYTEAFF.

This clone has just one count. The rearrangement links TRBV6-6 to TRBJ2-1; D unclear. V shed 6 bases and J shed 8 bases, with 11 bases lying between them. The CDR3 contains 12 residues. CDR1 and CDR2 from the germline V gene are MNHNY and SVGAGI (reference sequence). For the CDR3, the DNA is TGTGCCAGCAGGTACGGACGCGATGAGCAGTTCTTC. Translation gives CASRYGRDEQFF.

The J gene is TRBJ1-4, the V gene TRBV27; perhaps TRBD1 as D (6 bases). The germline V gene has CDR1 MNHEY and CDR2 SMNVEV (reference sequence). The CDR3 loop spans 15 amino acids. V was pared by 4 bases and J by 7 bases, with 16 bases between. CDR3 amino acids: CASSYKTGWSEKLFF. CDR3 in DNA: TGTGCCAGCAGTTACAAGACAGGCTGGAGTGAAAAACTGTTTTTT.

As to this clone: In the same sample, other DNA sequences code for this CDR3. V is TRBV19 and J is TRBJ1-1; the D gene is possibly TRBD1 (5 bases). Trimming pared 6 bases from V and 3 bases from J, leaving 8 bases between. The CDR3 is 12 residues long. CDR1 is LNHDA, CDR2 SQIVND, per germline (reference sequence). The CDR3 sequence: CASRWGDTEAFF. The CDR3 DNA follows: TGTGCCAGTAGATGGGGGGACACTGAAGCTTTCTTT.

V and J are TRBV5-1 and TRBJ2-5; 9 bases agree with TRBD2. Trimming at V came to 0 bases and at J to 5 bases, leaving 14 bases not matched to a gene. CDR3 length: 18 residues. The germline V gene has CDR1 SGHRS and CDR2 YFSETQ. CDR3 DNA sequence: TGCGCCAGCAGCTTGGACGGCCGACTAGCGGAGTCTGGTGAGACCCAGTACTTC. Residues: CASSLDGRLAESGETQYF.